The rows below give T cell receptor beta chains drawn from one sample of a study of T cell repertoires in cytomegalovirus infection. TCRdb re-analysed the reads in MiXCR, keeping a single row per CDR3 protein. The sample includes some 920,000 distinct CDR3 sequences, around 31% of them seen just once. These receptors' targets are unknown. The sequencing here drew on cultured CD8+ T cells from PBMCs, taken from culture after CMV antigen stimulation. The source is a human donor in good health (CMV status not recorded). Some clones in this sample may be carry-over from other donors' samples. CDR3s include the opening cysteine and the closing phenylalanine or tryptophan. The order of the fields is CDR3 protein, CDR3 DNA, V gene, D gene, J gene, clone size. The D gene is left open where the match is weak. Clone size appears in some rows only: once, few, many, or a class for an expanded clone.

CASSFGQGIRQPRHF | . | TRBV12-3/TRBV12-4 | . | TRBJ1-5 | .
CASSIQMQGETQYF | TGTGCCAGCTCCATCCAGATGCAAGGGGAGACCCAGTACTTC | TRBV6-1 | . | TRBJ2-5 | .
CASSLLQTGRSYNEQFF | TGTGCCAGCAGCTTATTGCAGACAGGGCGCTCCTACAATGAGCAGTTCTTC | TRBV11-2 | TRBD1 | TRBJ2-1 | many
CASSLGGTETGTEAFF | TGTGCCAGCAGCTTAGGGGGGACAGAGACGGGGACTGAAGCTTTCTTT | TRBV7-9 | TRBD1 | TRBJ1-1 | .
CASSFRSGELFF | TGTGCCAGCAGTTTTAGATCCGGGGAGCTGTTTTTT | TRBV28 | . | TRBJ2-2 | few
CASSLNQGARTEAFF | TGCGCCAGCAGCCTCAACCAGGGGGCTCGAACTGAAGCTTTCTTT | TRBV4-1 | TRBD1 | TRBJ1-1 | few
CASSPGLFWDTQYF | TGTGCCAGCAGTCCGGGCCTATTTTGGGATACGCAGTATTTT | TRBV27 | . | TRBJ2-3 | .
CASSLANPGVYGYTF | TGTGCCAGCAGCTTAGCGAACCCCGGGGTGTATGGCTACACCTTC | TRBV7-2 | . | TRBJ1-2 | .
CASSQGRDRVEKLFF | TGTGCCAGCAGCCAGGGCCGGGACAGGGTGGAAAAACTGTTTTTT | TRBV7-9 | TRBD1 | TRBJ1-4 | many
CASSQDWAGRTEAFF | TGCGCCAGCAGCCAAGATTGGGCAGGGCGAACTGAAGCTTTCTTT | TRBV4-1 | . | TRBJ1-1 | .
CATSDPGVTEAFF | TGTGCCACCAGTGATCCGGGGGTTACTGAAGCTTTCTTT | TRBV24-1 | . | TRBJ1-1 | few
CVSSYRETQYF | TGTGTCAGCAGTTATAGAGAGACCCAGTACTTC | TRBV6-6 | . | TRBJ2-5 | .
CASRTSSGANVLTF | TGTGCCAGCAGAACAAGCTCTGGGGCCAACGTCCTGACTTTC | TRBV27 | . | TRBJ2-6 | few
CASSEHRLGGQPQHF | TGTGCCAGCAGTGAACACAGATTAGGAGGTCAGCCCCAGCATTTT | TRBV6-1 | . | TRBJ1-5 | .
CASSQERGLAGLGNTGELFF | TGCGCCAGCAGCCAAGAGAGAGGACTAGCGGGGCTCGGGAACACCGGGGAGCTGTTTTTT | TRBV4-1 | TRBD2 | TRBJ2-2 | .
CASLSSGDGFTEAFF | TGTGCCAGCCTCTCCTCAGGGGATGGGTTCACTGAAGCTTTCTTT | TRBV19 | . | TRBJ1-1 | .
CASRSRDRGLDGYTF | TGTGCCAGCAGGTCCCGGGACAGGGGTTTAGATGGCTACACCTTC | TRBV5-4 | TRBD1 | TRBJ1-2 | .
CASSLARDFGEQYF | TGTGCCAGCAGCTTAGCGCGAGATTTCGGCGAGCAGTACTTC | TRBV7-9 | . | TRBJ2-7 | many
CASSTGQASLLQYF | TGTGCCAGCAGTACGGGACAGGCTTCCCTCCTTCAGTACTTC | TRBV27 | TRBD1 | TRBJ2-7 | few
CASSLGEATGELFF | TGTGCCAGCAGCTTGGGCGAAGCGACCGGGGAGCTGTTTTTT | TRBV7-6 | . | TRBJ2-2 | many
CASSWTGEHEQYF | TGTGCCAGCAGCTGGACAGGGGAGCACGAGCAGTACTTC | TRBV7-6 | TRBD1 | TRBJ2-7 | few
CASSHSVIAVSYNEQFF | TGCGCCAGCAGCCACTCGGTAATAGCGGTTTCCTACAATGAGCAGTTCTTC | TRBV4-1 | . | TRBJ2-1 | few
CASSLAERTGELFF | TGTGCCAGCAGCTTAGCGGAACGAACCGGGGAGCTGTTTTTT | TRBV7-9 | . | TRBJ2-2 | .
CANSLGRSPQHF | TGTGCCAACAGTTTAGGGAGAAGCCCCCAGCATTTT | TRBV12-3/TRBV12-4 | . | TRBJ1-5 | .